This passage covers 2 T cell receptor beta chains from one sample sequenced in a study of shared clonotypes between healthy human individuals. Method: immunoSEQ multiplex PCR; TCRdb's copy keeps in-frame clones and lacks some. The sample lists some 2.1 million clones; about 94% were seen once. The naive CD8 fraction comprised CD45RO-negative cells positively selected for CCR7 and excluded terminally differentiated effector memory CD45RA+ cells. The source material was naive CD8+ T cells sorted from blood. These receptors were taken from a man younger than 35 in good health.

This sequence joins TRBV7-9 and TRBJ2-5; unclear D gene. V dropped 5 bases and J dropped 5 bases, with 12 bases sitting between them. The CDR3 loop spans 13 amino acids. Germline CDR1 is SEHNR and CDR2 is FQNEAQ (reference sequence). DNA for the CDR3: TGTGCCAGCAGCGCCCCGGGCAGGGAGACCCAGTACTTC. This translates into CASSAPGRETQYF.

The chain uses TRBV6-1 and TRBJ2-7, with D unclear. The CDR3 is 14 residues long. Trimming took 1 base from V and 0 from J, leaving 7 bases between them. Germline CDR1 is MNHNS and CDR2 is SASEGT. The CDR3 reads CASSEGWGSYEQYF. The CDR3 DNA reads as TGTGCCAGCAGTGAAGGGTGGGGCTCCTACGAGCAGTACTTC.